This TCR beta chain was found in a study of CXCR3-negative and CXCR3-positive naive CD8 T cells. The authors prepared UMI-labeled TRB cDNA libraries by 5' RACE. TCRdb reprocessed the 5' RACE reads and keeps a single row for each CDR3 protein, giving no DNA. Its listing shows roughly 80,000 distinct CDR3 sequences. The CDR3 length is 14 residues. The germline V gene has CDR1 SGHTA and CDR2 FQGNSA. CD45RO-CCR7+CD27+CD95- cells counted as naive CD8+ T cells. Broader study findings: Memory CD8+ cells showed much lower diversity, while both naive subsets were comparably high. A higher hydrophobicity marked the TRB CDR3s of CXCR3-positive naive cells versus CXCR3-negative naive cells.

Worth noting for this clonotype: Its antigen is still unknown.

The genes are TRBV7-2 and TRBJ2-1; TCRdb indicates TRBD2, and absent DNA this call remains unverified. Sequencing input: naive CXCR3+ CD8+ T cells from blood. Subset specified: CD45RO-CCR7+CD27+CD95- naive CD8+ T cells expressing CXCR3 (TNR3+). This TCR was sampled from a human donor in good health. Some clones in this sample may be carry-over from other donors' samples. CDR3 loop: CASSFRDYFNEQFF.